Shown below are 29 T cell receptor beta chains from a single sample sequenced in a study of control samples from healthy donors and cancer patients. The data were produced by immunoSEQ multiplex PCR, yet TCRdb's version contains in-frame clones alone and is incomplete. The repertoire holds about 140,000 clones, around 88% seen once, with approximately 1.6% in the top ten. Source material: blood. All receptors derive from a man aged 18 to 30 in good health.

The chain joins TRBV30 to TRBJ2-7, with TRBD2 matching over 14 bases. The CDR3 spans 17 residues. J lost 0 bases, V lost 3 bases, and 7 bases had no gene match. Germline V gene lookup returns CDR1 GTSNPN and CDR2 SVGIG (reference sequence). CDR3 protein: CAWSARTSGGTSYEQYF. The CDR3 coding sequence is TGTGCCTGGAGCGCTAGGACTAGCGGGGGGACCTCCTACGAGCAGTACTTC.

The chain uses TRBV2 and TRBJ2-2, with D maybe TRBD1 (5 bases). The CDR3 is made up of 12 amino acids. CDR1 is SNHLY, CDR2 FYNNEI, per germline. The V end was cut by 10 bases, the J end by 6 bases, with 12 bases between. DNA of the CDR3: TGTGCCATAGGGGCCTCGTCCGGGGAGCTGTTTTTT. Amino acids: CAIGASSGELFF.

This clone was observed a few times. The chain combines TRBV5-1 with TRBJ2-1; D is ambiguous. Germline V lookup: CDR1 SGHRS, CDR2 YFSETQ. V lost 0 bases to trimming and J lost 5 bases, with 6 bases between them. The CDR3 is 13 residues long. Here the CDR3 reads CASSLGGDNEQFF. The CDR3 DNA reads TGCGCCAGCAGCTTGGGCGGAGACAATGAGCAGTTCTTC.

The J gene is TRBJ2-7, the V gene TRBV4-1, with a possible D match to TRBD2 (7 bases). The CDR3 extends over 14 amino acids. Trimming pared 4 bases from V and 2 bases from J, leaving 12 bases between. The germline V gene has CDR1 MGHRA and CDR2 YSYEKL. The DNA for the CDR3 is TGCGCCAGCAGCCCCGGAGGGGGGGCCTACGAGCAGTACTTC. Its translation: CASSPGGGAYEQYF.

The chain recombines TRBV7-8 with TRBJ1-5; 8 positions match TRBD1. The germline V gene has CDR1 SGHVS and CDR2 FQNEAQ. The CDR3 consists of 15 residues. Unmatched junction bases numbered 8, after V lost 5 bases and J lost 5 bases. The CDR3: CASSPAGTGHQPQHF. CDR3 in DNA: TGTGCCAGCAGCCCAGCAGGGACAGGACATCAGCCCCAGCATTTT.

The CDR3 nucleotides are TGCGCCAGCAGCCAAGGGGGGGAAGAGACTGAAGCTTTCTTT. Translating it yields CASSQGGEETEAFF. The rearrangement links TRBV4-3 to TRBJ1-1; D may be TRBD1 (5 bases). Germline V gene data show CDR1 as LGHNA and CDR2 as YSLEER. The CDR3 has 14 residues. The ends were cut back, 1 base at V and 5 bases at J, with 11 bases in the middle.

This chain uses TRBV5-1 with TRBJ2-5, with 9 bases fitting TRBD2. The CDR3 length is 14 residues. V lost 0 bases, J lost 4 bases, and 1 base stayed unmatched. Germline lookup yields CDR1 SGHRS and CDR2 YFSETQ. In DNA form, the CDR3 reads TGCGCCAGCAGCTTGGGGACTAGCGCAGAGACCCAGTACTTC. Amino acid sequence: CASSLGTSAETQYF.

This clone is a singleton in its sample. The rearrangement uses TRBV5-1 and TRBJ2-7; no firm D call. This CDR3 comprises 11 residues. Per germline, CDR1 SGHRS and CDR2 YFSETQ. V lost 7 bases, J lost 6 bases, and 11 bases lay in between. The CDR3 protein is CASGIESEQYF. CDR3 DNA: TGCGCCAGCGGAATAGAAAGCGAGCAGTACTTC. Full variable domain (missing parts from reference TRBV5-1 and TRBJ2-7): KAGVTQTPRYLIKTRGQQVTLSCSPISGHRSVSWYQQTPGQGLQFLFEYFSETQRNKGNFPGRFSGRQFSNSRSEMNVSTLELGDSALYLCASGIESEQYFGPGTRLTVT.

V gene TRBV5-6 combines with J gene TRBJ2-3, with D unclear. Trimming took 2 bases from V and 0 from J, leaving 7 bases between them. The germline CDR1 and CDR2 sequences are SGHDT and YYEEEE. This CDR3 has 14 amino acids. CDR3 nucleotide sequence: TGTGCCAGCAGCTTCGTACCGAGCACAGATACGCAGTATTTT. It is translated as CASSFVPSTDTQYF.

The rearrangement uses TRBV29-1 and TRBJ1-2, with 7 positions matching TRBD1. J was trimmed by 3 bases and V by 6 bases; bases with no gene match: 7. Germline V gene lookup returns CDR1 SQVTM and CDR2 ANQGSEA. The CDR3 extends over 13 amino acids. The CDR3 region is CSVVQGVDYGYTF. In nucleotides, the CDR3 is TGCAGCGTCGTCCAGGGGGTGGACTATGGCTACACCTTC.

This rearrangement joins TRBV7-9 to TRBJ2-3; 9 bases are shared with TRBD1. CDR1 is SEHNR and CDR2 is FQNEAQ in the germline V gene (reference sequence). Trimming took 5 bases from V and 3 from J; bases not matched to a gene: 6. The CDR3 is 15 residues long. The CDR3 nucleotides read TGTGCCAGCAGCCCGGGGACAGGGCGAACAGATACGCAGTATTTT. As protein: CASSPGTGRTDTQYF.

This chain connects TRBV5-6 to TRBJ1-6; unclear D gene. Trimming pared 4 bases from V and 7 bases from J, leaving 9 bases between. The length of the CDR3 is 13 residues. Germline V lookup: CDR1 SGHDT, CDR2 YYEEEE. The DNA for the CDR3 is TGTGCCAGCAGCCAGCAGGAGAATTCACCCCTCCACTTT. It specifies CASSQQENSPLHF.

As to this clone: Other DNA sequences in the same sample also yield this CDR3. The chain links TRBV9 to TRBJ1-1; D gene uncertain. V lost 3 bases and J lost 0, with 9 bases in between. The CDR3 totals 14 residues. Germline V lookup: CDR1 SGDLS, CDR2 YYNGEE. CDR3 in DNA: TGTGCCAGCAGCGCCGGACTCCTGAACACTGAAGCTTTCTTT. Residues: CASSAGLLNTEAFF. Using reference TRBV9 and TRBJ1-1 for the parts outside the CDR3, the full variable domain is DSGVTQTPKHLITATGQRVTLRCSPRSGDLSVYWYQQSLDQGLQFLIQYYNGEERAKGNILERFSAQQFPDLHSELNLSSLELGDSALYFCASSAGLLNTEAFFGQGTRLTVV.

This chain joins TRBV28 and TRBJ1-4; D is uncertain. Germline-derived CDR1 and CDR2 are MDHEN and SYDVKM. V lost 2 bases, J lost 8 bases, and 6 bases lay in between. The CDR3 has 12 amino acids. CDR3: CASSLDREKLFF. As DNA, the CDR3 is TGTGCCAGCAGTTTAGATCGGGAAAAACTGTTTTTT. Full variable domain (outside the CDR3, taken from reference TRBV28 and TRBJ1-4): DVKVTQSSRYLVKRTGEKVFLECVQDMDHENMFWYRQDPGLGLRLIYFSYDVKMKEKGDIPEGYSVSREKKERFSLILESASTNQTSMYLCASSLDREKLFFGSGTQLSVL.

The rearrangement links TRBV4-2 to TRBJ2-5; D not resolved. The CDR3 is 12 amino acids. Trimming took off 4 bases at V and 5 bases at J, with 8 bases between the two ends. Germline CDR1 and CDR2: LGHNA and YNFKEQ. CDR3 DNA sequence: TGTGCCAGCAGCCCGGTGGGGGAGACCCAGTACTTC. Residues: CASSPVGETQYF.

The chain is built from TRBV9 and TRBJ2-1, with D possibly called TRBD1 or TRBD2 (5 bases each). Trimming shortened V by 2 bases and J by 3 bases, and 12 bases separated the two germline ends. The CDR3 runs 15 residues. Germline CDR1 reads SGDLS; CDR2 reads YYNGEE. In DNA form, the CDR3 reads TGTGCCAGCAGCGTTTGGGGGACGAGCTACAATGAGCAGTTCTTC. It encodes CASSVWGTSYNEQFF.

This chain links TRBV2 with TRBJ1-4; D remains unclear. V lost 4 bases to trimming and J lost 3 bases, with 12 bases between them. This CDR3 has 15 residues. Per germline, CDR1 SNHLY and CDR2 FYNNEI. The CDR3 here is CASSGDLMANEKLFF. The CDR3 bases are TGTGCCAGCAGTGGGGATCTTATGGCTAATGAAAAACTGTTTTTT.

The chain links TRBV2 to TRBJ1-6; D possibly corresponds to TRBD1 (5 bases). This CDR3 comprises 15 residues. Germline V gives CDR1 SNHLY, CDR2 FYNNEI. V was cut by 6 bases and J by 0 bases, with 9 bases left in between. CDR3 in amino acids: CASRDTHSYNSPLHF. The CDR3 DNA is TGTGCCAGCAGGGACACGCACTCCTATAATTCACCCCTCCACTTT.

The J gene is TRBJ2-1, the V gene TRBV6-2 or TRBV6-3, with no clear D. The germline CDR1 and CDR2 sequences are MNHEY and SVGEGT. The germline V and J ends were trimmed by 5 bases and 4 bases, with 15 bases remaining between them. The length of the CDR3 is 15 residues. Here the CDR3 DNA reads TGTGCCAGCAGTCACGGACCCCGCGGTTACAATGAGCAGTTCTTC. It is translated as CASSHGPRGYNEQFF.

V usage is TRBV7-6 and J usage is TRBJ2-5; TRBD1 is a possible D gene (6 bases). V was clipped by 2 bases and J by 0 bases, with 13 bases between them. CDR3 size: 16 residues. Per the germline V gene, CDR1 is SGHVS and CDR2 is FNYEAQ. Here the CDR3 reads CASSLSRQANQETQYF. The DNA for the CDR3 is TGTGCCAGCAGCTTAAGCAGACAGGCGAACCAAGAGACCCAGTACTTC.

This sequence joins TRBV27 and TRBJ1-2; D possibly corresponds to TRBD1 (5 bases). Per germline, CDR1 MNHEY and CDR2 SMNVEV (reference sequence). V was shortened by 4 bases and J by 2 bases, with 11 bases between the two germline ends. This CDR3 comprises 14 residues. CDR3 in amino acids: CASSSARQNYGYTF. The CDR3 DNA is TGTGCCAGCAGTTCCGCTAGACAGAACTATGGCTACACCTTC.

This chain's CDR3 is CASSYVKRGGEQFF. DNA for the CDR3: TGTGCCAGCAGTTACGTAAAGCGGGGGGGTGAGCAGTTCTTC. This rearrangement joins TRBV6-2 or TRBV6-3 to TRBJ2-1; 10 nucleotides agree with TRBD2. After removal of 2 bases from V and 9 bases from J, the junction contained 4 bases not matched to a gene. There are 14 residues in the CDR3. Germline V gives CDR1 MNHEY, CDR2 SVGEGT.

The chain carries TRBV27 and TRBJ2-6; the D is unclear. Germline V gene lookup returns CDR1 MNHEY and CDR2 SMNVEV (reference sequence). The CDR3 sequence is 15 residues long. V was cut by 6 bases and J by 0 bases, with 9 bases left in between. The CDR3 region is CASRPWDSGANVLTF. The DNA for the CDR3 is TGTGCCAGCAGACCCTGGGACTCTGGGGCCAACGTCCTGACTTTC. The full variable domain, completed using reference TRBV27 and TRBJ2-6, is EAQVTQNPRYLITVTGKKLTVTCSQNMNHEYMSWYRQDPGLGLRQIYYSMNVEVTDKGDVPEGYKVSRKEKRNFPLILESPSPNQTSLYFCASRPWDSGANVLTFGAGSRLTVL.

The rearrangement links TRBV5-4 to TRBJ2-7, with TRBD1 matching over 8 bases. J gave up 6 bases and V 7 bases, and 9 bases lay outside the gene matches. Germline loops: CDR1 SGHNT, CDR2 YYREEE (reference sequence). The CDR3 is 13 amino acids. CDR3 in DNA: TGTGCCAGCGGACGGGACAGGTTACCCGAGCAGTACTTC. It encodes CASGRDRLPEQYF.

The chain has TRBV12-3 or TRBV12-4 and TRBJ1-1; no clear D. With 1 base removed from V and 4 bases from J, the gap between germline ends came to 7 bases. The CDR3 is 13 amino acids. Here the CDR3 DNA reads TGTGCCAGCAGTTTAGGGGGTGGCACTGAAGCTTTCTTT. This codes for CASSLGGGTEAFF.

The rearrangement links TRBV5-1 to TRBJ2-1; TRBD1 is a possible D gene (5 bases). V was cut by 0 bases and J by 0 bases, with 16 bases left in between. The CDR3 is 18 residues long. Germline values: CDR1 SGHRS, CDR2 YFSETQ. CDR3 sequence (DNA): TGCGCCAGCAGCTTGGAGAAGGGGCTACCCAGCTCCTACAATGAGCAGTTCTTC. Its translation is CASSLEKGLPSSYNEQFF.

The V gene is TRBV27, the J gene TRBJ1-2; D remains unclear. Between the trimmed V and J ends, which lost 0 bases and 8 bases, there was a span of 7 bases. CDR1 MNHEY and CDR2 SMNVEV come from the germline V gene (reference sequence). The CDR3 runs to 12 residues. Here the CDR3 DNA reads TGTGCCAGCAGTTTATCAGGGTACGGCTACACCTTC. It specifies CASSLSGYGYTF.

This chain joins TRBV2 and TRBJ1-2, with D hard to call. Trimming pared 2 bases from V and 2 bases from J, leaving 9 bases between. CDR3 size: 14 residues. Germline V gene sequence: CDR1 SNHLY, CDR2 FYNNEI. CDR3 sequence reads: CASSEIGQNYGYTF. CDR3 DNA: TGTGCCAGCAGTGAAATCGGCCAGAACTATGGCTACACCTTC.

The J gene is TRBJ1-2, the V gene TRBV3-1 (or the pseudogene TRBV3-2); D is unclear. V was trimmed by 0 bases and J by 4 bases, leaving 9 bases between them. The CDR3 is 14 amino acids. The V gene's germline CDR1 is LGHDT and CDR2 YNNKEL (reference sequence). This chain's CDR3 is CASSQDTASYGYTF. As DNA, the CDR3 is TGTGCCAGCAGCCAAGACACGGCTAGCTATGGCTACACCTTC.